Listed below are T cell receptor beta chains from one sample, sequenced in a study of graft-versus-host responses after intestinal transplantation. TCRdb's table, derived via immunoSEQ multiplex PCR, lists solely in-frame clones and lacks some. The sample lists about 19,000 clones, roughly nine tenths occurring once. Sequenced material: bone marrow, taken just under 130 days after transplant. Receptors were obtained from a human patient who received an intestinal transplant, so some T cells may come from the graft donor. The CDR3 runs from the conserved cysteine through the conserved F or W. D genes are given only for firm matches. Part of the rows lack a size; the others show once, few, many or a class for expanded clones.

d_call j_call cdr3_length v_call clone_size cdr3_aa cdr3_nt
. TRBJ2-2 14 TRBV19 . CASSLDLGTGELFF TGTGCCAGTAGTTTGGATTTGGGCACCGGGGAGCTGTTTTTT
. TRBJ2-7 14 TRBV12-2 . CASRRGTDAYEQYF TGTGCAAGTCGACGCGGGACGGATGCCTACGAGCAGTACTTC
. TRBJ2-7 16 TRBV4-1 . CASSQEMVSGTYEQYF TGCGCCAGCAGCCAAGAAATGGTGTCTGGGACTTACGAGCAGTACTTC
TRBD2 TRBJ2-1 15 TRBV7-9 once CASSLAGVSYNEQFF TGTGCCAGCAGTTTAGCGGGAGTCTCCTACAATGAGCAGTTCTTC
TRBD1 TRBJ2-1 14 TRBV6-1 . CASSDPSTGGEQFF TGTGCCAGCAGTGACCCTTCTACAGGGGGTGAGCAGTTCTTC
. TRBJ2-5 16 TRBV19 . CASRPSHVSPGETQYF TGTGCCAGTAGACCGTCTCACGTTAGCCCGGGTGAGACCCAGTACTTC
. TRBJ2-7 14 TRBV11-2 . CASSLGTLSYEQYF TGTGCCAGCAGCTTAGGGACACTCTCCTACGAGCAGTACTTC
TRBD1 TRBJ2-7 16 TRBV4-3 . CASSQENGDRSYEQYF TGCGCCAGCAGCCAAGAGAATGGGGACAGGTCTTACGAGCAGTACTTC
. TRBJ2-7 12 TRBV11-3 . CASNVGSGEQYF TGTGCCAGCAACGTTGGGAGTGGGGAGCAGTACTTC
TRBD2 TRBJ2-7 17 TRBV5-1 . CASSLDHSGTSSYEQYF TGCGCCAGCAGCTTGGATCATAGCGGGACGAGCTCCTACGAGCAGTACTTC
. TRBJ1-5 14 TRBV9 . CASSVGQGNQPQHF TGTGCCAGCAGCGTAGGACAAGGTAATCAGCCCCAGCATTTT
TRBD1 TRBJ2-7 14 TRBV5-1 . CASSFTGQNYEQYF TGCGCCAGCAGCTTTACGGGACAGAACTACGAGCAGTACTTC
. TRBJ1-5 15 TRBV27 . CASSLKVPEVQPQHF TGTGCCAGCAGTTTAAAGGTACCGGAGGTTCAGCCCCAGCATTTT
. TRBJ1-5 12 TRBV28 once CASSFPNQPQHF TGTGCCAGCAGTTTCCCTAATCAGCCCCAGCATTTT
. TRBJ2-3 14 TRBV4-1 . CASSQQSGPDTQYF TGCGCCAGCAGCCAACAGTCTGGTCCGGATACGCAGTATTTT
. TRBJ1-2 14 TRBV13 once CASSHRRVDYGYTF TGTGCCAGCAGCCACAGGCGGGTTGACTATGGCTACACCTTC
. TRBJ2-1 12 TRBV11-2 once CASGFSSNEQFF TGTGCCAGCGGGTTTAGCTCCAATGAGCAGTTCTTC
. TRBJ1-1 15 TRBV5-4 . CASSLDSWGHTEAFF TGTGCCAGCAGCTTGGACAGTTGGGGTCACACTGAAGCTTTCTTT
TRBD1 TRBJ2-7 13 TRBV27 . CASSLGQGFEQYF TGTGCCAGCAGTTTAGGACAGGGGTTCGAGCAGTACTTC
. TRBJ1-2 11 TRBV2 few CASRFSYGYTF TGTGCCAGCAGGTTCTCCTATGGCTACACCTTC
TRBD2 TRBJ2-1 14 TRBV5-1 . CASGNLAEYNEQFF TGCGCCAGCGGGAATCTAGCGGAGTACAATGAGCAGTTCTTC
. TRBJ2-1 14 TRBV5-1 . CASSLGSFSSEQFF TGCGCCAGCAGCTTGGGGAGCTTTAGTAGTGAGCAGTTCTTC
. TRBJ1-2 15 TRBV7-8 . CASSSSPPGGYGYTF TGTGCCAGCAGCTCTTCCCCCCCGGGCGGCTATGGCTACACCTTC
TRBD2 TRBJ2-2 15 TRBV6-4 . CASSPGLVGTGELFF TGTGCCAGCAGTCCGGGACTAGTGGGCACCGGGGAGCTGTTTTTT